A selection of T cell receptor beta chains follows, all from one sample in a study of T-cell reconstitution after alpha-beta-depleted transplantation in children. Each CDR3 protein is one row after TCRdb ran MiXCR on the PCR reads. The table records tens of thousands of distinct CDR3 sequences, more than 5.5% of them present only once. This material consisted of PBMCs from the stem cell graft donor, taken from the stem cell graft. Receptor source: a human donor who donated a stem cell graft to a child with acute lymphoblastic leukemia. The CDR3 runs from the conserved cysteine through the conserved F or W. D genes are given only for firm matches. Size values are once, few and many counts, or a class for expanded clones, and some rows have none.

j_gene	v_gene	abundance	len	d_gene	CDR3aa	CDR3nt
TRBJ1-2	TRBV29-1	many	13	-	CSVDTGSYYGYTF	TGCAGCGTAGACACCGGATCATACTATGGCTACACCTTC
TRBJ2-5	TRBV25-1	many	14	-	CASSGGQSQETQYF	TGTGCCAGCAGTGGAGGACAGTCCCAAGAGACCCAGTACTTC
TRBJ1-3	TRBV18	-	17	TRBD1	CASSLERQGSSGNTIYF	TGTGCCAGCTCACTTGAACGACAGGGGAGCTCTGGAAACACCATATATTTT
TRBJ2-1	TRBV3-1	-	15	-	CATSKEGRRDNEQFF	TGTGCCACGTCCAAGGAGGGCCGCCGCGACAATGAGCAGTTCTTC
TRBJ2-1	TRBV5-1	many	14	TRBD2	CASRAGGVDNEQFF	TGCGCCAGCAGGGCGGGAGGTGTGGATAATGAGCAGTTCTTC
TRBJ2-1	TRBV27	many	15	-	CASSSGVGPYNEQFF	TGTGCCAGCAGTTCGGGAGTTGGTCCCTACAATGAGCAGTTCTTC
TRBJ2-2	TRBV19	many	14	-	CASSPIMNTGELFF	TGTGCCAGTAGTCCCATCATGAACACCGGGGAGCTGTTTTTT
TRBJ1-5	TRBV7-9	many	14	-	CASSSEGERQPQHF	TGTGCCAGCAGCTCTGAGGGGGAACGTCAGCCCCAGCATTTT
TRBJ2-2	TRBV6-6	few	13	-	CASSYPNTGELFF	TGTGCCAGCAGTTACCCGAACACCGGGGAGCTGTTTTTT
TRBJ2-5	TRBV24-1	-	15	TRBD1	CATSDIQTGTETQYF	TGTGCCACCAGTGATATACAGACAGGGACCGAGACCCAGTACTTC
TRBJ2-3	TRBV15	many	18	-	CATSRDPPGTDRTDTQYF	TGTGCCACCAGCAGAGATCCGCCCGGGACCGATCGCACAGATACGCAGTATTTT
TRBJ1-1	TRBV11-3	many	13	-	CASSSRQHTEAFF	TGTGCCAGCAGCTCAAGACAGCACACTGAAGCTTTCTTT